The clone carrying this TCR beta chain appeared many times. As yet, its antigen is unknown. This entry belongs to a study of T cells in Graves' hyperthyroidism and ophthalmopathy. The study, taken as a whole, reports: Stable hyperthyroidism was separated from ophthalmopathy by a model based on 13 V-J features.

Ophthalmopathy patients had Clinical Activity Score at least 3, NOSPECS grade at least 4, duration under 3 months. The PBMCs were taken from less than 11 ml of fresh peripheral blood. Using RNA transcripts as the source, TCR beta CDR3 regions were amplified. First-round RT-PCR with HTBI primers amplified the TCR CDR3 region. MiXCR, applied by TCRdb to the multiplex PCR reads, yields one record per CDR3 protein. The sample records 600,000 or so distinct CDR3 sequences, approximately 15% being singletons. Losses at the gene ends were 4 bases for V and 4 bases for J; bases not matched to a gene: 5. The CDR3 length is 14 residues. The germline gives CDR1 GTSNPN, CDR2 SVGIG (reference sequence).

The rearrangement links TRBV30 to TRBJ2-3, with 10 bases that match TRBD2. The sequence came from a young woman with Graves' ophthalmopathy. The sequencing input was blood. The CDR3 DNA is TGTGCCTGGACTCTAGCGGGAGAGGCAGATACGCAGTATTTT. As protein: CAWTLAGEADTQYF.